This paragraph covers one T cell receptor (beta chain) sequence. The V gene lost 6 bases and the J gene lost 4 bases, with 11 bases spanning the gap. The CDR3 spans 13 residues. Germline V gene lookup returns CDR1 LNHDA and CDR2 SQIVND (reference sequence). Data came from immunoSEQ multiplex PCR; TCRdb stores just in-frame clones and leaves some out. The data contain around 15,000 clones, more than 70% of them singletons. The sample belongs to a study of blood T cell repertoires in COVID-19. The chain combines TRBV19 with TRBJ2-3, with D tentatively TRBD1 (5 bases). This clonotype originated in a human donor in a cohort sampled during active COVID-19. The sample comprised peripheral blood. The CDR3 coding sequence is TGTGCCAGTAGCAGGGTGTCCGCAGATACGCAGTATTTT. This gives the protein CASSRVSADTQYF.